This is a list of T cell receptor beta chains from one sample in a study of lung T cells in sarcoidosis with Löfgren's syndrome. MiXCR, applied by TCRdb to the reads, yields one record per CDR3 protein. Of 60,000 to 65,000 distinct CDR3 sequences detected, 20% to 25% appear once; the ten largest clones hold 2% to 2.5%. Sequencing was carried out using CD4+ T cells from PBMCs. The receptors stem from a human donor with sarcoidosis (Löfgren's syndrome or another form), or a control subject (not recorded which). CDR3s include the opening cysteine and the closing phenylalanine or tryptophan. Fields, in order: V gene, clone size, D gene, J gene, CDR3 protein, CDR3 DNA. D genes are given only for firm matches. Where a row states a size, it is once, few, many or the class of an expanded clone; other rows omit it.

>TRBV6-1|many|.|TRBJ1-1
CASRLTLNTEAFF
TGTGCCAGCAGATTAACACTGAACACTGAAGCTTTCTTT
>TRBV6-1|many|TRBD1|TRBJ2-1
CASSPYAQGNEQFF
TGTGCCAGCAGTCCATACGCACAGGGGAATGAGCAGTTCTTC
>TRBV5-5|.|TRBD1|TRBJ1-5
CASSLAGGSNQPQHF
TGTGCCAGCAGCTTGGCAGGGGGCAGCAATCAGCCCCAGCATTTT
>TRBV2|.|.|TRBJ1-1
CASRGDTNTEAFF
TGTGCCAGCAGGGGGGACACCAACACTGAAGCTTTCTTT
>TRBV11-2|few|.|TRBJ1-4
CASSSVRKTAEKLFF
TGTGCCAGCAGCTCTGTGCGGAAGACAGCTGAAAAACTGTTTTTT
>TRBV5-4|few|.|TRBJ1-1
CASSFGAAGTEAFF
TGTGCCAGCAGCTTCGGAGCCGCTGGGACTGAAGCTTTCTTT
>TRBV6-1|many|.|TRBJ1-5
CASGWDRSSNQPQHF
TGTGCCAGCGGCTGGGACCGCAGCTCGAATCAGCCCCAGCATTTT
>TRBV24-1|.|.|TRBJ2-1
CATSDSRTGAGGYNEQFF
TGTGCCACCAGTGATTCGAGGACGGGGGCCGGGGGCTACAATGAGCAGTTCTTC
>TRBV11-2|many|.|TRBJ2-4
CASSSQTGHIQYF
TGTGCCAGCAGCTCCCAAACCGGGCACATTCAGTACTTC
>TRBV29-1|few|.|TRBJ1-1
CSVVQGEAFF
TGCAGCGTTGTGCAGGGGGAAGCTTTCTTT
>TRBV18|.|.|TRBJ2-2
CASSRQTADTGELFF
TGTGCCAGCTCAAGACAGACGGCGGACACCGGGGAGCTGTTTTTT
>TRBV25-1|many|TRBD1|TRBJ1-1
CASSTRTGIFNTEEAFF
TGTGCCAGCAGTACAAGGACAGGGATTTTTAACACTGAGGAAGCTTTCTTT
>TRBV7-3|many|TRBD2|TRBJ2-3
CASSLGLATDTQYF
TGTGCCAGCAGCCTTGGACTAGCCACAGATACGCAGTATTTT
>TRBV6-1|many|.|TRBJ2-3
CASSSRDSTDTQYF
TGTGCCAGCAGTTCCCGGGACAGCACAGATACGCAGTATTTT